This T cell receptor (beta chain) is drawn from a study of response to subunit inactivated influenza vaccine. Whole-study findings and limits: The study's authors posited that every seasonal influenza vaccination enlists few new T cells.

Germline values: CDR1 SGHTA, CDR2 FQGTGA. Trimming removed 5 bases from V and 2 bases from J, with 12 bases in between. The CDR3 runs 15 residues. TCRdb processed the RT-PCR reads anew with MiXCR; each CDR3 protein has one entry. The sample shows hundreds of thousands of distinct CDR3 sequences, less than 20% of them seen only once. Remarks on this clonotype: What it binds is unknown.

The TCR comes from a man in his fifties who received an inactivated influenza vaccine. The sample in question was PBMCs from blood, obtained 5 to 6 days after vaccination. This chain connects TRBV7-3 to TRBJ2-2, with D uncertain. CDR3 in DNA: TGTGCCAGCAGCATTTCCGGGCCAAACACCGGGGAGCTGTTTTTT. Translated, it gives CASSISGPNTGELFF.